Below, 26 T cell receptor beta chains from the same sample are listed, as sequenced in a study of blood T cell repertoires in COVID-19. Assay used: immunoSEQ multiplex PCR; TCRdb lists only in-frame clones, some missing. Among over 150,000 clones listed, roughly 91% were seen once. Material for sequencing was peripheral blood. All receptors derive from a man aged 45-65 years who had recovered from COVID-19.

This clone has more than one count but fewer than ten. The chain employs TRBV6-6 and TRBJ1-5; tentative D call: TRBD1 (6 bases). The CDR3 has 15 residues. V dropped 5 bases and J dropped 2 bases, with 13 bases sitting between them. Germline lookup yields CDR1 MNHNY and CDR2 SVGAGI (reference sequence). This chain's CDR3 is CASSAQGLGNQPQHF. As DNA, the CDR3 is TGTGCCAGCAGTGCCCAGGGGCTGGGCAATCAGCCCCAGCATTTT.

The chain uses TRBV29-1 and TRBJ2-1; 8 bases align to TRBD2. CDR1 and CDR2 (germline): SQVTM, ANQGSEA. The CDR3 covers 16 residues. With 2 bases clipped from V and 0 bases from J, the junction kept 6 bases outside the gene matches. CDR3 bases: TGCAGCGTTGAAAGACTAGCGTCCAGCTCCTACAATGAGCAGTTCTTC. Translation gives CSVERLASSSYNEQFF.

The J gene is TRBJ2-2, the V gene TRBV14; unclear D gene. Trimming took off 2 bases at V and 5 bases at J, with 6 bases between the two ends. CDR3 length equals 13 residues. CDR1 and CDR2 (germline): SGHDN, FVKESK. The CDR3 sequence: CASSQILTGELFF. The CDR3 nucleotides read TGTGCCAGCAGCCAAATTTTAACCGGGGAGCTGTTTTTT.

The V and J genes are TRBV6-5 and TRBJ1-2; TRBD1 agrees at 7 bases. The CDR3 loop spans 12 amino acids. V lost 4 bases, J lost 4 bases, and 0 bases stayed unmatched. Germline V lookup: CDR1 MNHEY, CDR2 SVGAGI. The CDR3 here is CASSWTGYGYTF. The CDR3 DNA is TGTGCCAGCAGTTGGACAGGCTATGGCTACACCTTC.

V usage is TRBV3-1 (or the pseudogene TRBV3-2) and J usage is TRBJ2-1; D is uncertain. The CDR3 contains 17 residues. Germline V CDR1 and CDR2: LGHDT, YNNKEL (reference sequence). Trimming took off 1 base at V and 2 bases at J, with 15 bases between the two ends. CDR3 DNA sequence: TGTGCCAGCAGCCAAGGCCACTCCCTTTGCCCCTACAATGAGCAGTTCTTC. Its translation: CASSQGHSLCPYNEQFF.

The CDR3 DNA is TGCAGCGTTGACAGGGGGCGGGCGAACACTGAAGCTTTCTTT. This encodes CSVDRGRANTEAFF. V gene TRBV29-1 combines with J gene TRBJ1-1, with 8 nucleotides matching TRBD1. This CDR3 is 14 amino acids long. Germline-derived CDR1 and CDR2 are SQVTM and ANQGSEA. With V trimmed by 3 bases and J by 1 base, 4 bases remained unmatched.

In this sample, this clone turned up a few times. The J gene is TRBJ2-5, the V gene TRBV27; 8 bases align to TRBD1. The V gene's germline CDR1 is MNHEY and CDR2 SMNVEV (reference sequence). The length of the CDR3 is 14 residues. J lost 5 bases, V lost 5 bases, and 7 bases had no gene match. CDR3 DNA: TGTGCCAGCAGTCAGGGGGCGCCGATGGAGACCCAGTACTTC. The encoded protein is CASSQGAPMETQYF.

V and J are TRBV9 and TRBJ2-1, with 9 bases aligning to TRBD2. Germline V lookup: CDR1 SGDLS, CDR2 YYNGEE. V trimming: 4 bases; J trimming: 8 bases; junction bases outside the gene matches: 13. This CDR3 is 16 amino acids long. In nucleotides, the CDR3 is TGTGCCAGCAGCCCGTCCTGGCGGGGGGGTACCCATGAGCAGTTCTTC. Its protein product is CASSPSWRGGTHEQFF.

This rearrangement joins TRBV29-1 to TRBJ2-5; no definite D call. CDR1 and CDR2 (germline): SQVTM, ANQGSEA. V gave up 4 bases and J gave up 5 bases, with 8 bases separating them. This CDR3 is 11 amino acids long. CDR3 bases: TGCAGCGTTGTGGTCGGGGAGACCCAGTACTTC. Translating it yields CSVVVGETQYF.

This chain connects TRBV11-1 to TRBJ2-5, with no clear D. V shed 1 base and J shed 3 bases, with 9 bases lying between them. The CDR3 is made up of 14 amino acids. CDR1 SGHAT and CDR2 FQDESV come from the germline V gene (reference sequence). The CDR3 bases are TGTGCCAGCAGCTTAGGGGTCAGGAAAGAGACCCAGTACTTC. As protein: CASSLGVRKETQYF.

The rearrangement links TRBV7-6 to TRBJ2-2, with TRBD1 as a possible D gene (6 bases). Germline CDR1 SGHVS, CDR2 FNYEAQ. V was clipped by 4 bases and J by 2 bases, with 11 bases between them. This CDR3 comprises 15 residues. CDR3 sequence reads: CASSSRTVNTGELFF. CDR3 in DNA: TGTGCCAGCAGCTCCCGGACAGTCAACACCGGGGAGCTGTTTTTT.

This chain joins TRBV2 and TRBJ2-7; tentative D call: TRBD1 (5 bases). Per the germline V gene, CDR1 is SNHLY and CDR2 is FYNNEI. The CDR3 runs to 13 residues. Trimming took 5 bases from V and 2 from J, leaving 10 bases between them. DNA for the CDR3: TGTGCCAGCAGTAAGACAGATACCTACGAGCAGTACTTC. Translation gives CASSKTDTYEQYF.

The chain has TRBV24-1 and TRBJ2-7, with 9 nucleotides matching TRBD1. Germline V gene data show CDR1 as KGHDR and CDR2 as SFDVKD. The CDR3 covers 16 residues. Trimming at V came to 1 base and at J to 5 bases, leaving 8 bases not matched to a gene. The CDR3 protein is CATSDLGGTGIDEQYF. The CDR3 DNA reads as TGTGCCACCAGTGATTTAGGTGGGACAGGGATCGACGAGCAGTACTTC.

CDR3 sequence reads: CASSVGQGYGYTF. The CDR3 DNA reads as TGTGCCAGCAGTGTCGGACAGGGCTATGGCTACACCTTC. The V and J genes are TRBV6-4 and TRBJ1-2; 8 bases fit TRBD1. Trimming took 4 bases from V and 4 from J; bases not matched to a gene: 2. The CDR3 spans 13 residues. The germline gives CDR1 MRHNA, CDR2 SNTAGT.

The V gene is TRBV6-1, the J gene TRBJ1-1; tentatively, D is TRBD1 (5 bases). V gave up 2 bases and J gave up 5 bases, with 12 bases separating them. Germline lookup yields CDR1 MNHNS and CDR2 SASEGT. The CDR3 is 14 residues long. This CDR3 is CASSEWGGWTEAFF. CDR3 bases: TGTGCCAGCAGTGAATGGGGGGGTTGGACTGAAGCTTTCTTT.

The genes are TRBV9 and TRBJ2-7, with TRBD2 identical over 8 bases. The J segment lost 3 bases and the V segment lost 0 bases, leaving 5 bases of the junction unmatched. Germline CDR1 is SGDLS and CDR2 is YYNGEE. This CDR3 region has 15 residues. The CDR3 nucleotides are TGTGCCAGCAGCGTAGTGGCGGGGGGCGGCTACGAGCAGTACTTC. Translated: CASSVVAGGGYEQYF. The full variable domain, its missing parts supplied by reference TRBV9 and TRBJ2-7, is DSGVTQTPKHLITATGQRVTLRCSPRSGDLSVYWYQQSLDQGLQFLIQYYNGEERAKGNILERFSAQQFPDLHSELNLSSLELGDSALYFCASSVVAGGGYEQYFGPGTRLTVT.

V is TRBV11-3 and J is TRBJ2-1; D may be TRBD1 (5 bases). The ends were cut back, 5 bases at V and 9 bases at J, with 14 bases in the middle. Per germline, CDR1 SGHNT and CDR2 YENEEA. This CDR3 comprises 13 residues. Written as DNA, the CDR3 is TGTGCCAGCAGCGTAGGGGCCCGACCTGAGCAGTTCTTC. This translates into CASSVGARPEQFF.

A single count supports this clone. The chain links TRBV4-1 to TRBJ1-1; no clear D gene. Looked up from germline, CDR1 is MGHRA and CDR2 is YSYEKL. This CDR3 is built from 13 residues. The germline V and J ends were trimmed by 1 base and 6 bases, with 9 bases remaining between them. CDR3 nucleotide sequence: TGCGCCAGCAGCCAAGCTTACGACTCTGAAGCTTTCTTT. This gives the protein CASSQAYDSEAFF.

This chain joins TRBV19 and TRBJ1-2; 7 bases agree with TRBD1. Germline loops: CDR1 LNHDA, CDR2 SQIVND (reference sequence). V trimming: 6 bases; J trimming: 8 bases; junction bases outside the gene matches: 15. The CDR3 is 15 amino acids. Written as DNA, the CDR3 is TGTGCCAGTAGATGGGAGCCAGGGGGAGCGAGCGGCTACACCTTC. Translation: CASRWEPGGASGYTF.

The chain has TRBV4-3 and TRBJ1-1, with D possibly matching TRBD1 (6 bases). Trimming removed 1 base from V and 1 base from J, with 10 bases in between. The CDR3 spans 15 residues. From germline, CDR1 is LGHNA and CDR2 YSLEER. The CDR3 loop is CASSQARGKNTEAFF. For the CDR3, the DNA is TGCGCCAGCAGCCAAGCCAGGGGCAAGAACACTGAAGCTTTCTTT.

The V and J genes are TRBV28 and TRBJ2-3; perhaps TRBD2 as D (5 bases). Trimming took off 5 bases at V and 5 bases at J, with 17 bases between the two ends. CDR1 MDHEN and CDR2 SYDVKM come from the germline V gene. This CDR3 spans 15 amino acids. The CDR3 DNA reads TGTGCCAGCAGTCCCCGGGCCTGGAGGATAGATACGCAGTATTTT. Protein sequence: CASSPRAWRIDTQYF. Looking up the rest from reference TRBV28 and TRBJ2-3 gives the full variable domain: DVKVTQSSRYLVKRTGEKVFLECVQDMDHENMFWYRQDPGLGLRLIYFSYDVKMKEKGDIPEGYSVSREKKERFSLILESASTNQTSMYLCASSPRAWRIDTQYFGPGTRLTVL.

The rearrangement joins TRBV18 to TRBJ1-1; D not certain. CDR1 and CDR2 (germline): KGHSH, LQKENI. V lost 2 bases, J lost 2 bases, and 12 bases lay in between. The CDR3 has 15 amino acids. CDR3 amino acids: CASSPEFVSNTEAFF. The CDR3 nucleotides read TGTGCCAGCTCACCAGAGTTCGTTAGCAACACTGAAGCTTTCTTT.

This chain connects TRBV27 to TRBJ2-7; 10 bases match TRBD2. Trimming removed 6 bases from V and 5 bases from J; junction bases left unmatched: 4. Germline V lookup: CDR1 MNHEY, CDR2 SMNVEV (reference sequence). CDR3 length equals 13 residues. The CDR3 DNA reads TGTGCCAGCAGAGGACTAGCGGCCCACGAGCAGTACTTC. As protein: CASRGLAAHEQYF.

The chain recombines TRBV7-9 with TRBJ2-1; the match to TRBD2 covers 13 bases. The CDR3 extends over 16 amino acids. V was pared by 5 bases and J by 7 bases, with 8 bases of the junction left unmatched. CDR1 SEHNR and CDR2 FQNEAQ come from the germline V gene (reference sequence). CDR3 nucleotide sequence: TGTGCCAGCAGCCCGCCGGGACTAGCGGGGAGGAATGAGCAGTTCTTC. Translating it yields CASSPPGLAGRNEQFF. Looking up the rest from reference TRBV7-9 and TRBJ2-1 gives the full variable domain: DTGVSQNPRHKITKRGQNVTFRCDPISEHNRLYWYRQTLGQGPEFLTYFQNEAQLEKSRLLSDRFSAERPKGSFSTLEIQRTEQGDSAMYLCASSPPGLAGRNEQFFGPGTRLTVL.

The V and J genes are TRBV2 and TRBJ2-7; 10 bases align to TRBD2. The V segment lost 3 bases and the J segment 3 bases; nucleotides outside the gene matches: 5. CDR1 and CDR2 (germline): SNHLY, FYNNEI. The CDR3 loop spans 15 amino acids. CDR3 nucleotides: TGTGCCAGCAGTGAGACGGCTAGCGGGAGCTACGAGCAGTACTTC. This gives the protein CASSETASGSYEQYF.

V is TRBV2 and J is TRBJ2-3, with TRBD2 identical over 7 bases. The CDR3 covers 15 residues. The junction had 11 bases not matched to a gene; V was cut back by 7 bases and J by 4 bases. Germline values: CDR1 SNHLY, CDR2 FYNNEI. DNA of the CDR3: TGTGCCAGCACCCCGAGTGGAGCGGGACCAGATACGCAGTATTTT. As protein: CASTPSGAGPDTQYF.